This T cell receptor (beta chain) was obtained from a study of T cells in Graves' hyperthyroidism and ophthalmopathy. Whole-study findings and limits: A model of 13 V-J pairs discriminated ophthalmopathy from stable hyperthyroidism.

Germline V CDR1 and CDR2: LGHDT, YNNKEL (reference sequence). J was trimmed by 6 bases and V by 8 bases; bases with no gene match: 7. The CDR3 has 13 residues. Amplification of TCR beta CDR3 regions used RNA as the template. Using the HTBI primer set, a first-round RT-PCR was run on the TCR CDR3. TCRdb reprocessed the multiplex PCR reads with MiXCR, giving one entry per CDR3 protein. The sample lists fewer than 550,000 distinct CDR3 sequences; about 15% were seen once. This clonotype was seen repeatedly, ten times or more. The antigen is not known. Sequenced input: blood. The clonotype comes from a woman aged 18-29 years with Graves' hyperthyroidism. The rearrangement uses TRBV3-1 and TRBJ2-7; 10 bases fit TRBD2. CDR3 in amino acids: CASSRLAGTEQYF. The CDR3 DNA is TGTGCCAGCTCCCGACTAGCGGGCACCGAGCAGTACTTC.